Following are 18 T cell receptor beta chains from one sample sequenced in a study of blood T cell repertoires in COVID-19 (dated by TCRdb to the early 2020s). Receptors were amplified or captured by the immunoSEQ multiplex PCR assay. Here the immuneACCESS table is served through TCRdb, limited to in-frame sequences with V and J called. Missing clones are a known gap in these copies; in checked studies unresolved V genes cover under half, and the rest lacks a known reason. The sample has about 83,000 clones on record, approximately 80% of them singletons. The top ten constitute about 16% of the sample. Sequencing used peripheral blood. The receptors derive from a woman older than 75 with acute or convalescent COVID-19.

The V call is TRBV5-8, the J call TRBJ1-1; D is undetermined. Germline CDR1 is SGHTS and CDR2 is YDEGEE. V was trimmed by 4 bases and J by 7 bases, leaving 5 bases between them. CDR3 length: 10 amino acids. CDR3 residues: CASSPNEAFF. In nucleotides, the CDR3 is TGTGCCAGCAGCCCAAATGAAGCTTTCTTT.

The V call is TRBV3-1 (or the pseudogene TRBV3-2), the J call TRBJ2-1; possibly TRBD2 for D (6 bases). Between the trimmed V and J ends, which lost 4 bases and 6 bases, there was a span of 13 bases. The CDR3 runs 14 residues. Germline lookup yields CDR1 LGHDT and CDR2 YNNKEL (reference sequence). The CDR3 sequence is CASSPNGGFNEQFF. The CDR3 bases are TGTGCCAGCAGCCCCAACGGAGGGTTCAATGAGCAGTTCTTC.

The chain combines TRBV11-2 with TRBJ2-3; 14 bases agree with TRBD2. CDR3 size: 16 residues. V shed 5 bases and J 10 bases; nucleotides not matched to a gene: 11. Germline loops: CDR1 SGHAT, CDR2 FQNNGV. CDR3 amino acids: CASSQPTSGGATAQYF. DNA for the CDR3: TGTGCCAGCAGCCAGCCGACTAGCGGGGGGGCGACCGCGCAGTATTTT.

The rearrangement uses TRBV5-4 and TRBJ2-7; weak D call: TRBD2 (7 bases). Per the germline V gene, CDR1 is SGHNT and CDR2 is YYREEE (reference sequence). The CDR3 is 16 amino acids. V gave up 5 bases and J gave up 3 bases, with 21 bases separating them. This CDR3 is CASSPGGGTKLYEQYF. DNA of the CDR3: TGTGCCAGCAGTCCGGGGGGAGGGACAAAACTCTACGAGCAGTACTTC.

The CDR3 region has the DNA TGTGCCAGCAGCCCCGATACAGGGGGGTCTGGAAACACCATATATTTT. Its protein product is CASSPDTGGSGNTIYF. The V gene is TRBV7-2, the J gene TRBJ1-3; 8 bases align to TRBD1. The CDR3 runs 16 residues. J was trimmed by 1 base and V by 5 bases; bases with no gene match: 7. Germline CDR1 is SGHTA and CDR2 is FQGNSA. Filled out from reference TRBV7-2 and TRBJ1-3, the complete variable domain reads GAGVSQSPSNKVTEKGKDVELRCDPISGHTALYWYRQSLGQGLEFLIYFQGNSAPDKSGLPSDRFSAERTGGSVSTLTIQRTQQEDSAVYLCASSPDTGGSGNTIYFGEGSWLTVV.

The CDR3 coding sequence is TGTGCCAGCAGCGTACTAGCGGGGGTGGTCGCGAACACCGGGGAGCTGTTTTTT. This encodes CASSVLAGVVANTGELFF. The chain employs TRBV9 and TRBJ2-2; TRBD2 matches 10 bases. Germline values: CDR1 SGDLS, CDR2 YYNGEE. The length of the CDR3 is 18 residues. J gave up 0 bases and V 1 base, and 6 bases lay outside the gene matches. The full variable domain, in which reference TRBV9 and TRBJ2-2 provide the parts outside the CDR3, is DSGVTQTPKHLITATGQRVTLRCSPRSGDLSVYWYQQSLDQGLQFLIQYYNGEERAKGNILERFSAQQFPDLHSELNLSSLELGDSALYFCASSVLAGVVANTGELFFGEGSRLTVL.

V gene TRBV10-2 combines with J gene TRBJ1-2, with 9 nucleotides matching TRBD1. The CDR3 is 15 amino acids. Germline V gives CDR1 WSHSY, CDR2 SAAADI. Losses at the gene ends were 6 bases for V and 6 bases for J; bases not matched to a gene: 11. The CDR3 sequence: CASSGSPDRGNGYTF. In DNA form, the CDR3 reads TGCGCCAGCAGCGGAAGCCCGGACAGGGGCAATGGCTACACCTTC.

The chain has TRBV7-2 and TRBJ1-1; 7 nucleotides line up with TRBD1. CDR1 and CDR2 from the germline V gene are SGHTA and FQGNSA. J lost 4 bases, V lost 0 bases, and 8 bases had no gene match. This CDR3 is 16 amino acids long. The CDR3 sequence: CASSLAPPGGSTEAFF. CDR3 coding DNA: TGTGCCAGCAGCTTAGCGCCCCCAGGGGGAAGCACTGAAGCTTTCTTT.

Turning to this clone: An end of the junction differs from the germline gene, which may be a read error. Additional DNA sequences in this sample encode the identical CDR3. The chain uses TRBV11-2 and TRBJ1-3; D gene uncertain. This CDR3 is built from 15 residues. In germline, CDR1 is SGHAT, CDR2 FQNNGV. CDR3 coding DNA: TGTGCTAGCAGCCTCTCGCCAGGCGGGGGAAACACCATATATTTT. This sequence encodes CASSLSPGGGNTIYF.

This clone was seen a few times. This chain links TRBV4-1 with TRBJ1-4; 8 positions match TRBD1. Germline CDR1 reads MGHRA; CDR2 reads YSYEKL. The CDR3 is made up of 16 amino acids. V dropped 1 base and J dropped 5; count of bases not matched to a gene: 6. CDR3 amino acids: CASSQGETGVNEKLFF. The CDR3 DNA follows: TGCGCCAGCAGCCAAGGGGAGACAGGGGTCAATGAAAAACTGTTTTTT.

The CDR3 sequence is CASRRTGGDTQYF. The CDR3 DNA reads as TGCGCCAGCAGGAGGACAGGGGGGGATACGCAGTATTTT. This sequence joins TRBV10-1 and TRBJ2-3; 10 bases match TRBD1. Unmatched junction bases numbered 3, after V lost 6 bases and J lost 6 bases. Germline V gene sequence: CDR1 WNHNN, CDR2 SYGVQD (reference sequence). CDR3 length equals 13 residues.

V gene TRBV6-5 combines with J gene TRBJ2-7; D gene unclear. The CDR3 has 14 residues. Germline assignment: CDR1 MNHEY and CDR2 SVGAGI. The V end lost 0 bases, the J end lost 2 bases, and 8 bases lay between the germline ends. The CDR3 reads CASSYSSGTYEQYF. As DNA, the CDR3 is TGTGCCAGCAGTTACTCGTCGGGTACCTACGAGCAGTACTTC.

This chain joins TRBV28 and TRBJ2-3; 7 nucleotides line up with TRBD2. CDR3 length: 14 residues. The germline V gene encodes CDR1 MDHEN and CDR2 SYDVKM. The V and J ends lost 6 bases and 7 bases, in that order; junction bases with no gene match: 10. The DNA of the CDR3 is TGTGCCAGCAGACCGGGACTATATCAAAATACGCAGTATTTT. Protein product: CASRPGLYQNTQYF.

The rearrangement joins TRBV7-9 to TRBJ2-1; possible D gene TRBD1, 7 bases. The V gene's germline CDR1 is SEHNR and CDR2 FQNEAQ (reference sequence). V lost 1 base and J lost 7, with 14 bases in between. This CDR3 comprises 15 residues. The CDR3 loop reads CASSLGRGELNEQFF. Written as DNA, the CDR3 is TGTGCCAGCAGCTTAGGCAGGGGGGAACTTAATGAGCAGTTCTTC.

The V and J genes are TRBV5-1 and TRBJ2-5; no reliable D call. Germline V gene lookup returns CDR1 SGHRS and CDR2 YFSETQ. The length of the CDR3 is 14 residues. The V end was cut by 0 bases, the J end by 5 bases, with 11 bases between. Here the CDR3 reads CASSLGAGAETQYF. CDR3 DNA: TGCGCCAGCAGCTTGGGGGCCGGCGCGGAGACCCAGTACTTC.

The rearrangement links TRBV3-1 (or the pseudogene TRBV3-2) to TRBJ1-6; TRBD1 matches at 10 bases. Germline V gene lookup returns CDR1 LGHDT and CDR2 YNNKEL (reference sequence). V was clipped by 7 bases and J by 9 bases; unmatched bases: 3. The CDR3 extends over 13 amino acids. The CDR3 region has the DNA TGTGCCAGCACCGGACAGGGGGTTTCACCCCTCCACTTT. It specifies CASTGQGVSPLHF.

The chain joins TRBV5-1 to TRBJ2-2, with 10 nucleotides matching TRBD1. J was trimmed by 4 bases and V by 7 bases; bases with no gene match: 4. In germline, CDR1 is SGHRS, CDR2 YFSETQ. CDR3 length: 14 residues. DNA for the CDR3: TGCGCCAGCTCCTGGACAGGGGGCACCGGGGAGCTGTTTTTT. Protein product: CASSWTGGTGELFF.

The gene calls are TRBV29-1 and TRBJ2-1; D might be TRBD2 (6 bases). Trimming removed 4 bases at V and 6 bases at J, with 10 bases between. The CDR3 is 12 residues long. Per the germline V gene, CDR1 is SQVTM and CDR2 is ANQGSEA. The CDR3 DNA follows: TGCAGCGTTGGAGGAGGGCCCAATGAGCAGTTCTTC. Its translation: CSVGGGPNEQFF.